Described below is a single TCR beta chain sequence and its context. Deletions cut 3 bases from V and 0 bases from J, with 12 bases between. Germline V lookup: CDR1 MGHRA, CDR2 YSYEKL. CDR3 length equals 15 residues. TCRdb re-called the PCR reads through MiXCR. Counted here are about 21,000 clones, approximately 30% occurring once; the ten biggest clones make up approximately 20%. The data belong to a study of metastatic and nonmetastatic thyroid tumors. All patients were untreated before thyroid surgery. Sequencing was performed on blood. The origin of this receptor is a female donor with papillary thyroid cancer or a benign thyroid nodule (not recorded which). Some clones in this sample may be carry-over from other donors' samples. V and J are TRBV4-1 and TRBJ2-7; a weak D match, TRBD2 (5 bases). CDR3: CASSQGVSSSYEQYF. The CDR3 DNA follows: TGCGCCAGCAGCCAGGGAGTTTCTAGCTCCTACGAGCAGTACTTC.